Listed below are T cell receptor beta chains from one sample, sequenced in a study of T cells after posttransplantation cyclophosphamide. Repertoires were generated with immunoSEQ multiplex PCR, while TCRdb's copy carries only in-frame clones and drops some. This sample includes tens of thousands of clones with no singletons; its ten biggest clones take up 2.2%. Sequencing was performed on PBMCs. The receptors were gathered from a man aged 40-49 years in good health, CMV-negative, and a related stem cell transplant donor. Each CDR3 is given with its conserved first and last residue. The D gene is left open where the match is weak. Clone size is not always given. Where it is, it says once, few, many or a class for expanded clones.

CDR3: CASSETGGMGTGELFF
DNA: TGTGCCAGCAGTGAGACAGGGGGCATGGGAACCGGGGAGCTGTTTTTT
D: TRBD1
size: many
V: TRBV2
J: TRBJ2-2

CDR3: CASSRDSIALEQFF
DNA: TGTGCCAGCAGCCGGGACTCTATAGCCCTTGAGCAGTTCTTC
D: -
size: many
V: TRBV7-6
J: TRBJ2-1

CDR3: CASSLTGTDTQYF
DNA: TGTGCCAGCAGCTTAACAGGCACAGATACGCAGTATTTT
D: -
size: many
V: TRBV11-3
J: TRBJ2-3

CDR3: CASSFDTRRSYEQYF
DNA: TGTGCCAGCAGTTTTGATACCCGGAGATCCTACGAGCAGTACTTC
D: -
size: many
V: TRBV27
J: TRBJ2-7

CDR3: CAISGSGADQPQHF
DNA: TGTGCCATCAGTGGATCAGGGGCAGATCAGCCCCAGCATTTT
D: -
size: many
V: TRBV10-3
J: TRBJ1-5

CDR3: CASSVRLAGVHEQYF
DNA: TGTGCCAGCAGCGTACGACTAGCGGGAGTCCACGAGCAGTACTTC
D: TRBD2
size: many
V: TRBV9
J: TRBJ2-7

CDR3: CASSPKDSSRGNTQYF
DNA: TGTGCCAGCAGCCCAAAGGACAGTTCTAGGGGCAATACGCAGTATTTT
D: -
size: many
V: TRBV7-6
J: TRBJ2-3

CDR3: CASRAQRTRETQYF
DNA: TGTGCCAGCAGGGCGCAGCGGACCAGGGAGACCCAGTACTTC
D: -
size: many
V: TRBV2
J: TRBJ2-5

CDR3: CATSKSLAGVNEQFF
DNA: TGTGCCACCAGCAAGAGTCTAGCGGGAGTAAATGAGCAGTTCTTC
D: TRBD2
size: many
V: TRBV15
J: TRBJ2-1

CDR3: CASSQDQFNTEAFF
DNA: TGCGCCAGCAGCCAAGACCAATTCAACACTGAAGCTTTCTTT
D: -
size: many
V: TRBV4-3
J: TRBJ1-1

CDR3: CASSYRVNLDEQFF
DNA: TGTGCCAGCAGTTATCGCGTCAACCTGGATGAGCAGTTCTTC
D: -
size: few
V: TRBV6-1
J: TRBJ2-1

CDR3: CASIITGNTEAFF
DNA: TGTGCCAGCATCATCACAGGGAACACTGAAGCTTTCTTT
D: -
size: many
V: TRBV6-6
J: TRBJ1-1

CDR3: CASSLLWGAGELFF
DNA: TGTGCCAGCAGCCTACTGTGGGGCGCCGGGGAGCTGTTTTTT
D: -
size: many
V: TRBV7-3
J: TRBJ2-2

CDR3: CASSLSGTGDGYTF
DNA: TGTGCCAGCAGTTTATCGGGGACAGGGGACGGCTACACCTTC
D: TRBD1
size: many
V: TRBV27
J: TRBJ1-2

CDR3: CASTEFVGSPLHF
DNA: TGTGCCAGCACCGAGTTTGTGGGCTCACCCCTCCACTTT
D: -
size: many
V: TRBV6-5
J: TRBJ1-6

CDR3: CASSLGAASGYEQYF
DNA: TGTGCCAGCAGCTTGGGGGCAGCTAGCGGTTACGAGCAGTACTTC
D: TRBD2
size: many
V: TRBV5-4
J: TRBJ2-7

CDR3: CASSHFGGLAAKLPYNEQFF
DNA: TGTGCCAGCAGCCATTTTGGGGGACTAGCGGCCAAACTTCCCTACAATGAGCAGTTCTTC
D: TRBD2
size: many
V: TRBV14
J: TRBJ2-1

CDR3: CASRDLRAGAETQYF
DNA: TGTGCCAGTAGGGACCTGAGGGCGGGAGCGGAGACCCAGTACTTC
D: TRBD2
size: many
V: TRBV19
J: TRBJ2-5

CDR3: CASSLAQLYNSPLHF
DNA: TGTGCCAGCAGCTTAGCACAGCTCTATAATTCACCCCTCCACTTT
D: -
size: -
V: TRBV7-6
J: TRBJ1-6

CDR3: CASSSPRGGFEQYF
DNA: TGTGCCAGCAGTTCCCCCAGGGGTGGCTTCGAGCAGTACTTC
D: -
size: many
V: TRBV27
J: TRBJ2-7

CDR3: CASSPTPGGIGNTIYF
DNA: TGTGCCAGCTCACCCACCCCAGGGGGCATTGGAAACACCATATATTTT
D: TRBD1
size: many
V: TRBV18
J: TRBJ1-3

CDR3: CASRGDREVETQYF
DNA: TGTGCCAGCAGGGGGGACAGGGAGGTCGAGACCCAGTACTTC
D: TRBD1
size: many
V: TRBV28
J: TRBJ2-5

CDR3: CASSPLTYEQFF
DNA: TGTGCCAGCAGTCCTCTGACTTATGAGCAGTTCTTC
D: -
size: -
V: TRBV7-8
J: TRBJ2-1

CDR3: CASSVEREIYEQYF
DNA: TGTGCCAGCAGTGTTGAACGGGAGATTTACGAGCAGTACTTC
D: -
size: many
V: TRBV2
J: TRBJ2-7

CDR3: CASSPDRKTPVDGYTF
DNA: TGTGCCAGCTCACCAGACAGGAAAACGCCCGTGGATGGCTACACCTTC
D: -
size: many
V: TRBV18
J: TRBJ1-2

CDR3: CASSLGAGRYEQYF
DNA: TGCGCCAGCAGCTTGGGGGCGGGGCGCTACGAGCAGTACTTC
D: -
size: many
V: TRBV5-1
J: TRBJ2-7

CDR3: CSVRRRDSYNEQFF
DNA: TGCAGCGTCCGACGGAGGGACAGCTACAATGAGCAGTTCTTC
D: -
size: many
V: TRBV29-1
J: TRBJ2-1

CDR3: CASSLGGVRSYNEQFF
DNA: TGTGCCAGCAGCTTAGGAGGGGTTAGGTCCTACAATGAGCAGTTCTTC
D: -
size: many
V: TRBV13
J: TRBJ2-1

CDR3: CASSPLGNNEQFF
DNA: TGTGCCAGCAGCCCTCTAGGAAACAATGAGCAGTTCTTC
D: -
size: many
V: TRBV7-3
J: TRBJ2-1

CDR3: CAISESFFRTRGGLGSGANVLTF
DNA: TGTGCCATCAGTGAGTCTTTCTTCCGAACACGAGGGGGTTTGGGCTCTGGGGCCAACGTCCTGACTTTC
D: -
size: many
V: TRBV10-3
J: TRBJ2-6

CDR3: CASSIDENRPFGFNEQFF
DNA: TGTGCCAGTAGTATAGATGAAAACAGGCCCTTCGGATTCAATGAGCAGTTCTTC
D: -
size: many
V: TRBV19
J: TRBJ2-1